This T cell receptor (beta chain) was recorded in a study of OX40 agonist ivuxolimab in advanced cancers. Findings of the study overall: More expanded clones were found, on average, in CD8+ than in CD4+ T cells.

A word on this clone: Its cognate antigen is unknown.

Some clones are missing from TCRdb's copy, which holds only in-frame ones; the method was immunoSEQ multiplex PCR. The table records about 130,000 clones, around 93% of them present only once. The sample here was CD4+ or CD8+ T cells sorted from blood, taken in a trial of the OX40 agonist ivuxolimab. The origin of this receptor is an adult with an advanced solid tumor such as melanoma, head and neck, liver or kidney cancer.

The CDR3: CASCKSGRVYSSTDTQYF. CDR3 coding DNA: TGTGCCAGTTGCAAAAGCGGGAGGGTATACTCTTCCACAGATACGCAGTATTTT. The chain uses TRBV2 and TRBJ2-3, with TRBD2 matching over 10 bases. Germline CDR1 reads SNHLY; CDR2 reads FYNNEI. Trimming removed 9 bases from V and 2 bases from J; junction bases left unmatched: 17. The CDR3 is 18 residues long. Variable domain in full (rest from reference TRBV2 and TRBJ2-3): EPEVTQTPSHQVTQMGQEVILRCVPISNHLYFYWYRQILGQKVEFLVSFYNNEISEKSEIFDDQFSVERPDGSNFTLKIRSTKLEDSAMYFCASCKSGRVYSSTDTQYFGPGTRLTVL.